Listed here is a single T cell receptor (beta chain). This sample was included in a study of tumor-infiltrating lymphocytes in oesophageal squamous cell carcinoma. The length of the CDR3 is 15 residues. The J segment lost 6 bases and the V segment lost 5 bases, leaving 7 bases of the junction unmatched. MiXCR, run by TCRdb on the PCR reads, gives a single entry per CDR3 protein. The table lists under 20,000 distinct CDR3 sequences, under 70% of them singletons. This TCR was recovered from a female donor with esophageal squamous cell carcinoma. The material sequenced was esophageal tumor tissue. V is TRBV12-3 or TRBV12-4 and J is TRBJ2-1, with 10 bases fitting TRBD1. The CDR3 protein is CASSGQGQGINEQFF. DNA of the CDR3: TGTGCCAGCAGTGGTCAGGGACAGGGGATCAATGAGCAGTTCTTC.